A selection of T cell receptor beta chains follows, all from one sample in a study of OX40 agonist ivuxolimab in advanced cancers. The assay was immunoSEQ multiplex PCR, and TCRdb's table has in-frame clones only and misses some. The repertoire holds around 77,000 clones, with around nine tenths as singletons. The sequencing used CD4+ or CD8+ T cells sorted from blood, collected in a trial of the OX40 agonist ivuxolimab. The receptor set was obtained from an adult with an advanced solid tumor such as melanoma, head and neck, liver or kidney cancer. The CDR3 runs from the conserved cysteine through the conserved F or W. The order of the fields is J gene, CDR3 length, V gene, CDR3 protein.

TRBJ2-1,14,TRBV7-6,CASSLTGQGSEQFF
TRBJ2-7,15,TRBV7-9,CASSLATSGSYEQYF
TRBJ2-1,14,TRBV7-6,CASSPWDSYNEQFF
TRBJ2-1,16,TRBV6-6,CASSRGLASHYNEQFF
TRBJ1-2,14,TRBV6-5,CASSFRPTNYGYTF
TRBJ2-3,18,TRBV7-9,CASRLLAGQGANTDTQYF
TRBJ1-4,14,TRBV19,CASMPFATNEKLFF
TRBJ2-5,16,TRBV27,CASTTASGGPARTQYF
TRBJ2-7,13,TRBV27,CASSLVGSDEQYF
TRBJ1-2,15,TRBV28,CASSPLGGFGYGYTF
TRBJ1-5,15,TRBV27,CASSPDWGVNQPQHF
TRBJ2-1,15,TRBV7-9,CASSPPGVSYNEQFF
TRBJ2-7,16,TRBV7-9,CASSPPGQPVGLEQYF
TRBJ1-5,14,TRBV6-5,CASSYRYSNQPQHF
TRBJ2-7,16,TRBV5-6,CASSLELAQASYEQYF
TRBJ1-4,15,TRBV7-2,CASSLVEGSGEKLFF
TRBJ2-3,18,TRBV7-2,CASSWFLAGVASGDTQYF
TRBJ1-2,14,TRBV7-8,CASSFLAQSYGYTF
TRBJ2-7,17,TRBV4-1,CASSLLTGTSVSYEQYF
TRBJ1-1,15,TRBV7-9,CASSLAPAGDTEAFF
TRBJ2-7,14,TRBV7-9,CASSFVLSRGSLYF
TRBJ2-1,16,TRBV27,CASSIQTSGRGGGQFF
TRBJ1-1,14,TRBV5-4,CASSLGDRIAEAFF
TRBJ2-3,16,TRBV13,CASSLRAGESTDTQYF
TRBJ1-1,14,TRBV7-3,CASSYGQAPAEAFF
TRBJ1-2,15,TRBV5-4,CASSSFGTEVSGYTF
TRBJ2-6,13,TRBV6-6,CASSLAGANVLTF
TRBJ2-7,13,TRBV10-1,CASSRLRFREQYF
TRBJ1-5,14,TRBV7-3,CASSLTGSGQPQHF
TRBJ1-2,16,TRBV10-3,CAIRHPGSLGNYGYTF
TRBJ1-1,14,TRBV15,CATSRVQAAVGAFF
TRBJ2-7,13,TRBV4-3,CASSQGRGSEQYF
TRBJ2-7,14,TRBV6-5,CASSYSGPGYEQYF
TRBJ2-7,17,TRBV7-3,CASSLTRVGGLSYEQYF
TRBJ2-2,20,TRBV4-1,CASSQALQLAGGWGNGELFF
TRBJ1-1,14,TRBV4-1,CASSLGQGRTEAFF
TRBJ2-3,16,TRBV4-3,CASSQDTAGAGDTQYF
TRBJ2-5,14,TRBV5-1,CASSSHRGGETQYF
TRBJ1-5,14,TRBV27,CASSPLNSNQPQHF
TRBJ1-5,13,TRBV5-8,CASSAIGNQPQHF
TRBJ1-2,14,TRBV4-3,CASSQETGDYGYTF
TRBJ2-5,17,TRBV27,CASSSPSRTGSQETQYF
TRBJ2-5,13,TRBV7-2,CASEGQYQETQYF
TRBJ2-7,14,TRBV5-6,CASSWGGQGYEQYF
TRBJ2-2,16,TRBV27,CASSPGLAGHGGELFF
TRBJ2-7,13,TRBV27,CASSLGHRNEQYF
TRBJ2-1,16,TRBV7-9,CASSLVSAGGPNEQFF
TRBJ2-7,13,TRBV18,CASSPGGYYEQYF
TRBJ2-7,14,TRBV19,CASSLYPGLYEQYF
TRBJ1-2,15,TRBV4-1,CASSHDRGAVYGYTF
TRBJ2-1,14,TRBV7-3,CASSFPGTSDEQFF
TRBJ2-7,12,TRBV29-1,CSVKRGYYEQYF
TRBJ2-7,14,TRBV4-3,CASSQGLASYEQYF
TRBJ1-1,14,TRBV6-6,CASSPDNSGTEAFF
TRBJ1-2,13,TRBV30,CAWRPDRGHGYTF